The source of this TCR beta chain is a study of human T cells and chemical hapten exposure. The V and J ends lost 1 base and 1 base respectively, with 4 bases between them. The CDR3 is made up of 13 amino acids. CDR1 and CDR2 (germline): LGHDT, YNNKEL (reference sequence). The library tagged each cDNA molecule with unique molecular identifiers. TCRdb itself ran the RACE reads through MiXCR, one entry per CDR3 protein. The table lists 85,000 or so distinct CDR3 sequences, about 10% of them singletons, with 3.5% to 4.5% in the top ten. The time point: patch test 1, 2 weeks after DPC sensitization. As for treatment: therapeutic diphenylcyclopropenone sensitization with weekly scalp DPC. Comments on this clonotype: It is likely a read error, because the conserved phenylalanine at the end of the CDR3 is missing.

Sequencing used whole blood, obtained in connection with sensitization to the hapten diphenylcyclopropenone (DPC). The chain employs TRBV3-1 and TRBJ1-1; D not resolved. The TCR comes from a woman between 50 and 59 years old with alopecia areata. Some clones in this sample may be carry-over from other donors' samples. As DNA, the CDR3 is TGTGCCAGCAGCCAAGGGCAGAACACTGAAGCTTTCTCT. It specifies CASSQGQNTEAFS.